The 9 T cell receptor beta chains reported below all come from one sample, sequenced in a study of blood T cell repertoires in COVID-19. The table came from immunoSEQ multiplex PCR; TCRdb's copy has only in-frame clones and leaves some out. The sample records about 120,000 clones, around three quarters being singletons. Sequenced material: peripheral blood. These receptors all stem from a woman older than 75 with acute or convalescent COVID-19.

The chain uses TRBV5-1 and TRBJ1-2, with 7 nucleotides matching TRBD1. V lost 5 bases to trimming and J lost 4 bases; unmatched junction nucleotides: 5. CDR3 length: 13 residues. Germline-derived CDR1 and CDR2 are SGHRS and YFSETQ. The CDR3 nucleotides are TGCGCCAGCAGACTCACAGGGGCCTATGGCTACACCTTC. As protein: CASRLTGAYGYTF.

The chain has TRBV14 and TRBJ1-2; D is possibly TRBD1 (5 bases). Between the trimmed V and J ends, which lost 4 bases and 5 bases, there was a span of 17 bases. The CDR3 totals 15 residues. Germline CDR1 reads SGHDN; CDR2 reads FVKESK. The CDR3 DNA is TGTGCCAGCAGCCGGGGGGGTGGAGAGTCTTATGGCTACACCTTC. It specifies CASSRGGGESYGYTF.

This clone showed up just once. The V call is TRBV3-1 (or the pseudogene TRBV3-2), the J call TRBJ1-6; D is undetermined. Per germline, CDR1 LGHDT and CDR2 YNNKEL (reference sequence). V was cut by 1 base and J by 9 bases, with 10 bases left in between. This CDR3 region has 14 residues. The CDR3: CASSQGGIASPLHF. CDR3 coding DNA: TGTGCCAGCAGCCAAGGCGGGATTGCTTCACCCCTCCACTTT.

The rearrangement links TRBV30 to TRBJ2-3, with D unresolved. Germline V CDR1 and CDR2: GTSNPN, SVGIG (reference sequence). V gave up 1 base and J gave up 6 bases, with 11 bases separating them. The CDR3 is 13 residues long. The CDR3 DNA reads as TGTGCCTGGAGTGCTAGTGGAAGTGATACGCAGTATTTT. It is translated as CAWSASGSDTQYF.

This clone was seen only once. This sequence joins TRBV10-1 and TRBJ1-1; D is unclear. V was trimmed by 5 bases and J by 1 base, leaving 8 bases between them. CDR1 and CDR2 (germline): WNHNN, SYGVQD (reference sequence). The CDR3 spans 13 residues. In DNA, the CDR3 is TGCGCCAGCAGTAGGAACAGGAACACTGAAGCTTTCTTT. Translating gives CASSRNRNTEAFF.

The rearrangement uses TRBV28 and TRBJ1-3; maybe TRBD1 (5 bases). Between the trimmed V and J ends, which lost 3 bases and 0 bases, there was a span of 9 bases. Germline CDR1 reads MDHEN; CDR2 reads SYDVKM. The CDR3 is 15 amino acids. CDR3 residues: CASSFTGVSGNTIYF. Written as DNA, the CDR3 is TGTGCCAGCAGTTTTACAGGTGTCTCTGGAAACACCATATATTTT.

The chain combines TRBV5-6 with TRBJ1-6; D is perhaps TRBD1 (6 bases). The ends were cut back, 4 bases at V and 2 bases at J, with 13 bases in the middle. CDR1 SGHDT and CDR2 YYEEEE come from the germline V gene. This CDR3 is 16 amino acids long. CDR3 sequence reads: CASSLTGSAYNSPLHF. In DNA form, the CDR3 reads TGTGCCAGCAGCCTCACAGGGAGCGCCTATAATTCACCCCTCCACTTT. The whole variable domain, remainder taken from reference TRBV5-6 and TRBJ1-6, is DAGVTQSPTHLIKTRGQQVTLRCSPKSGHDTVSWYQQALGQGPQFIFQYYEEEERQRGNFPDRFSGHQFPNYSSELNVNALLLGDSALYLCASSLTGSAYNSPLHFGNGTRLTVT.

The chain combines TRBV2 with TRBJ2-7; a possible D gene is TRBD2 (5 bases). This CDR3 has 13 residues. Trimming stripped 9 bases from V and 3 bases from J, with 15 bases between. Germline assignment: CDR1 SNHLY and CDR2 FYNNEI. CDR3 sequence: CASGGFPGYEQYF. In nucleotides, the CDR3 is TGTGCCAGTGGAGGATTCCCGGGCTACGAGCAGTACTTC.

The chain has TRBV18 and TRBJ2-2; 10 nucleotides line up with TRBD1. Per germline, CDR1 KGHSH and CDR2 LQKENI. The CDR3 is 17 amino acids. Trimming removed 1 base from V and 7 bases from J; junction bases left unmatched: 9. The CDR3, as DNA: TGTGCCAGCTCACCACGCCTGACAGGGGGCGCGGACGGGGAGCTGTTTTTT. The encoded protein is CASSPRLTGGADGELFF.